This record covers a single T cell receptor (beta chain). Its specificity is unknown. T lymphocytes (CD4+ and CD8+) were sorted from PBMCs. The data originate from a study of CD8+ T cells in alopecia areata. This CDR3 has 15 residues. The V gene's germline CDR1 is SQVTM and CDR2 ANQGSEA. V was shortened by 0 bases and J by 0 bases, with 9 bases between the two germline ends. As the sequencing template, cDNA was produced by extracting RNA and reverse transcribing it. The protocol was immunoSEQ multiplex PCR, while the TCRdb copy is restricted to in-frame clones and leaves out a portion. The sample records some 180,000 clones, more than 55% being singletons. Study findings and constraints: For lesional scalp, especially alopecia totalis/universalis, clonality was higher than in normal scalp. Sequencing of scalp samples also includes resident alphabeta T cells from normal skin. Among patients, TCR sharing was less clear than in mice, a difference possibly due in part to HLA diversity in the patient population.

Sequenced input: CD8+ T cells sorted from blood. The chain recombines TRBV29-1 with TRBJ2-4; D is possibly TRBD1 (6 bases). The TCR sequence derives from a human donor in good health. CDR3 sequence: CSVEDRGIAKNIQYF. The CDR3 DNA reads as TGCAGCGTTGAAGATAGGGGGATAGCCAAAAACATTCAGTACTTC.